This T cell receptor beta chain stems from a study of cytomegalovirus exposure and HLA in healthy donors. Findings and limits, study-wide: Only CMV serostatus was available as immune exposure information. In vitro data verified three CMV-associated chains as specific for CMV antigens. A later analysis showed HLA-associated TCR beta chains outstripping equally common others in clonal expansion. Upon later analysis, TCR association rates were observed to vary by HLA locus, being highest for DRB1 and lowest for HLA-C.

The primer mix had 60 Vbeta and 13 Jbeta primers. Sequenced by immunoSEQ multiplex PCR; TCRdb stores in-frame clones only, minus some. Reported are 90,000 to 100,000 clones; the ten largest clones contain 3% to 4%. Trimming removed 3 bases from V and 5 bases from J; junction bases left unmatched: 1. CDR1 and CDR2 from the germline V gene are SGHAT and FQNNGV. This CDR3 is built from 13 residues. Points on this clone: Its specificity is not known.

The sequence derives from a woman younger than 45 in good health and CMV-seronegative. This chain connects TRBV11-2 to TRBJ1-2, with 9 nucleotides matching TRBD1. Sequencing was carried out using PBMCs. CDR3 sequence (DNA): TGTGCCAGCAGCTTTGGACAGGGGTATGGCTACACCTTC. Its protein is CASSFGQGYGYTF.